The present entry profiles one TCR beta chain with its context. As for treatment: approximately 18 received Ad26.COV2.S at low or high dose, single or two shots; roughly five received placebo; per-sample allocation not given. Day 63 following the first vaccine or placebo injection was when the samples were taken. This record belongs to a study of Ad26.COV2.S vaccination and SARS-CoV-2 variants. V dropped 7 bases and J dropped 4; count of bases not matched to a gene: 4. The CDR3 loop spans 12 amino acids. Germline V lookup: CDR1 SGHRS, CDR2 YFSETQ. Sequencing was performed with immunoSEQ multiplex PCR; in TCRdb, only in-frame clones are kept and a portion is missing. This table holds about 350,000 clones, around 84% found once.

The sequence derives from a person between 18 and 65 years old who received the Ad26.COV2.S COVID-19 vaccine or a placebo. The chain recombines TRBV5-1 with TRBJ2-7, with 8 bases lining up with TRBD1. The specimen was peripheral blood, collected in a trial of Ad26.COV2.S vaccine versus placebo. For the CDR3, the DNA is TGCGCCAGCGGAACAGGGGGATACGAGCAGTACTTC. This translates into CASGTGGYEQYF.